Presented here are 15 T cell receptor beta chains from one specimen sequenced in a study of multiple sclerosis patients with progressive multifocal leukoencephalopathy. The time point is: time of PML onset. Libraries were prepared by immunoSEQ multiplex PCR; TCRdb keeps only in-frame clonotypes and omits some of them. The repertoire holds some 28,000 clones, with 75% to 90% as singletons. This specimen was PBMCs, taken from a patient treated with natalizumab. The receptors originated from a woman in her 30s with progressive multifocal leukoencephalopathy.

The V gene is TRBV11-2, the J gene TRBJ2-7; D uncertain. Germline-derived CDR1 and CDR2 are SGHAT and FQNNGV. The CDR3 sequence is 15 residues long. Trimming cost V 5 bases and J 3 bases, with 17 bases left between them. CDR3 nucleotide sequence: TGTGCCAGCAGCCTGCCCCCAGGACCACACTACGAGCAGTACTTC. Its translation is CASSLPPGPHYEQYF.

This rearrangement joins TRBV27 to TRBJ1-2; D may be TRBD1 (5 bases). The V and J ends lost 3 bases and 8 bases respectively, with 10 bases between them. Germline values: CDR1 MNHEY, CDR2 SMNVEV (reference sequence). The CDR3 loop spans 12 amino acids. CDR3 DNA sequence: TGTGCCAGCAGTTTGAGGGGTTCAGGCTACACCTTC. This translates into CASSLRGSGYTF.

V is TRBV2 and J is TRBJ1-2; D not certain. Between the trimmed V and J ends, which lost 6 bases and 3 bases, there was a span of 8 bases. The germline gives CDR1 SNHLY, CDR2 FYNNEI. This CDR3 region has 12 residues. This CDR3 reads CASSVGDYGYTF. The CDR3 nucleotides are TGTGCCAGCAGCGTGGGAGACTATGGCTACACCTTC.

The rearrangement uses TRBV5-6 and TRBJ2-5, with 11 bases matching TRBD2. The CDR3 spans 15 residues. The germline gives CDR1 SGHDT, CDR2 YYEEEE. V trimming: 1 base; J trimming: 7 bases; junction bases outside the gene matches: 6. The CDR3 DNA follows: TGTGCCAGCAGCTTGATAGCGGGAGGGGCTGGGACCCAGTACTTC. This gives the protein CASSLIAGGAGTQYF. Drawing the rest from reference TRBV5-6 and TRBJ2-5, the complete variable domain is DAGVTQSPTHLIKTRGQQVTLRCSPKSGHDTVSWYQQALGQGPQFIFQYYEEEERQRGNFPDRFSGHQFPNYSSELNVNALLLGDSALYLCASSLIAGGAGTQYFGPGTRLLVL.

The J gene is TRBJ2-1, the V gene TRBV11-2, with 8 bases fitting TRBD2. The CDR3 extends over 16 amino acids. J gave up 2 bases and V 0 bases, and 3 bases lay outside the gene matches. Germline V CDR1 and CDR2: SGHAT, FQNNGV. For the CDR3, the DNA is TGTGCCAGCAGCTTAGAACCCGGGAGGGCCTACAATGAGCAGTTCTTC. It translates to CASSLEPGRAYNEQFF.

The rearrangement links TRBV11-1 to TRBJ2-1, with D uncertain. The V gene's germline CDR1 is SGHAT and CDR2 FQDESV (reference sequence). The CDR3 runs 13 residues. V lost 3 bases, J lost 6 bases, and 9 bases lay in between. The CDR3 protein is CASSLRLRNEQFF. CDR3 in DNA: TGTGCCAGCAGCTTGCGACTGCGCAATGAGCAGTTCTTC.

J is TRBJ1-2 and V is TRBV5-4; D unclear. This CDR3 region has 15 residues. V was cut by 4 bases and J by 4 bases, with 17 bases left in between. CDR1 and CDR2 from the germline V gene are SGHNT and YYREEE (reference sequence). The CDR3 loop reads CASSPAFTGFYGYTF. The DNA for the CDR3 is TGTGCCAGCAGCCCGGCCTTCACGGGGTTCTATGGCTACACCTTC.

The V gene is TRBV5-1, the J gene TRBJ1-5; 7 bases align to TRBD1. The CDR3 length is 15 residues. J was trimmed by 0 bases and V by 3 bases; bases with no gene match: 3. Germline loops: CDR1 SGHRS, CDR2 YFSETQ. The CDR3 sequence: CASSSGQNSNQPQHF. CDR3 sequence (DNA): TGCGCCAGCAGCTCGGGACAGAATAGCAATCAGCCCCAGCATTTT. Full variable domain (outside the CDR3, taken from reference TRBV5-1 and TRBJ1-5): KAGVTQTPRYLIKTRGQQVTLSCSPISGHRSVSWYQQTPGQGLQFLFEYFSETQRNKGNFPGRFSGRQFSNSRSEMNVSTLELGDSALYLCASSSGQNSNQPQHFGDGTRLSIL.

This chain joins TRBV29-1 and TRBJ1-2, with a possible D match to TRBD1 (5 bases). CDR3 length: 12 amino acids. Germline assignment: CDR1 SQVTM and CDR2 ANQGSEA. V was pared by 3 bases and J by 0 bases, with 5 bases between. The CDR3 reads CSVDRANYGYTF. The CDR3 DNA reads TGCAGCGTTGACAGGGCTAACTATGGCTACACCTTC.

This clone showed up just once. The chain employs TRBV5-6 and TRBJ2-5, with TRBD2 as a possible D gene (5 bases). The CDR3 has 15 amino acids. V was pared by 1 base and J by 4 bases, with 14 bases between. CDR1 and CDR2 (germline): SGHDT, YYEEEE. The CDR3 DNA is TGTGCCAGCAGCTTGATTACCGGGGTTGGAGAGACCCAGTACTTC. Its protein product is CASSLITGVGETQYF.

The DNA of the CDR3 is TGTGCCAGCGCAAGGACAGGCGCTGAAGCTTTCTTT. The encoded protein is CASARTGAEAFF. This sequence joins TRBV28 and TRBJ1-1, with 7 bases identical to TRBD1. The CDR3 sequence is 12 residues long. After removal of 8 bases from V and 6 bases from J, the junction contained 6 bases not matched to a gene. CDR1 is MDHEN and CDR2 is SYDVKM in the germline V gene.

This clone was observed a handful of times. The chain joins TRBV27 to TRBJ1-1, with D perhaps matching TRBD1 (5 bases). The CDR3 length is 14 residues. Germline assignment: CDR1 MNHEY and CDR2 SMNVEV (reference sequence). Trimming removed 0 bases at V and 5 bases at J, with 10 bases between. CDR3 residues: CASSLSIGGTEAFF. CDR3 coding DNA: TGTGCCAGCAGTTTATCGATTGGGGGAACTGAAGCTTTCTTT.

A single count supports this clone. The chain joins TRBV5-6 to TRBJ1-1; tentative D call: TRBD1 (5 bases). Germline CDR1 and CDR2: SGHDT and YYEEEE. The V end was cut by 0 bases, the J end by 7 bases, with 16 bases between. This CDR3 comprises 15 residues. The CDR3 bases are TGTGCCAGCAGCTTGGGCTCAGGGATCCTCCGTGAAGCTTTCTTT. Its translation is CASSLGSGILREAFF.

CDR3 amino acids: CSVLFPSGTSEQYF. As DNA, the CDR3 is TGCAGCGTTCTATTTCCTTCAGGGACGAGCGAGCAGTACTTC. V is TRBV29-1 and J is TRBJ2-7, with D perhaps TRBD1 or TRBD2 (5 bases each). Per germline, CDR1 SQVTM and CDR2 ANQGSEA. Trimming pared 5 bases from V and 6 bases from J, leaving 20 bases between. The CDR3 is 14 residues long.

The rearrangement links TRBV7-2 to TRBJ2-5; D remains unclear. Germline CDR1 SGHTA, CDR2 FQGNSA. V was clipped by 1 base and J by 2 bases, with 8 bases between them. CDR3 size: 14 residues. DNA of the CDR3: TGTGCCAGCAGCTTAGTCGGCACACAAGAGACCCAGTACTTC. Protein product: CASSLVGTQETQYF.